A single sample gave rise to the 21 T cell receptor beta chains below, sequenced in a study of T-cell reconstitution after alpha-beta-depleted transplantation in children (dated by TCRdb to between 2015 and 2016). Receptors were amplified or captured by PCR. These reads were obtained on an Illumina HiSeq 2500. Molecular barcoding was employed in the preparation of TCR libraries, with unique molecular identifiers being used to normalize TCRbeta repertoire quantification. Through fastp at Q25 and MiXCR, TCRdb rebuilt clones from the public reads, retaining in-frame beta chains. When rows share a CDR3 protein, they turn into one entry using the most common DNA and genes. This sample holds about a million distinct CDR3 sequences; 25% to 35% were observed only once. The leading ten clones occupy over 25% of the sample. The treatment or condition label, read with the paper, signifies: allogeneic hematopoietic cell transplantation with graft depleted of TCRalphabeta T cells and CD19 B cells.

The sample here was PBMCs, mostly from graft donor cells, taken 360 days after TCRalphabeta/CD19-depleted stem cell transplant. The source of these receptors is a boy under three years old who had a stem cell transplant for SCID, so the T cells may come from the graft donor.

The chain uses TRBV7-6 and TRBJ1-1, with 12 bases aligning to TRBD1. After removal of 0 bases from V and 11 bases from J, the junction contained 1 base not matched to a gene. Germline-derived CDR1 and CDR2 are SGHVS and FNYEAQ. The CDR3 consists of 13 residues. In nucleotides, the CDR3 is TGTGCCAGCAGCTTAGCGGGACAGGGGGCGGCTTTCTTT. Translated, it gives CASSLAGQGAAFF.

This clonotype occurred a few times. V usage is TRBV12-3 or TRBV12-4 and J usage is TRBJ2-6, with D possibly TRBD1 on 6 matching bases. Trimming took 5 bases from V and 4 from J, leaving 18 bases between them. CDR3 length equals 17 residues. CDR3 region: CASSGGQLSEGANVLTF. The CDR3 nucleotides are TGTGCCAGCAGTGGTGGACAGCTGTCTGAAGGGGCCAACGTCCTGACTTTC.

This clonotype was seen just once. The CDR3 loop reads CASSQGTLLNTEAFF. CDR3 in DNA: TGTGCCAGCAGCCAAGGTACATTGCTGAACACTGAAGCTTTCTTT. The chain links TRBV3-1 to TRBJ1-1; D remains ambiguous. The CDR3 sequence is 15 residues long. The V gene lost 1 base and the J gene lost 0 bases, with 9 bases spanning the gap. Per germline, CDR1 LGHDT and CDR2 YNNKEL (reference sequence).

A few counts support this clonotype. The V gene is TRBV6-5, the J gene TRBJ2-1, with 7 bases lining up with TRBD2. CDR1 MNHEY and CDR2 SVGAGI come from the germline V gene. V lost 0 bases and J lost 8; bases outside the gene matches: 7. The CDR3 has 15 residues. The CDR3 bases are TGTGCCAGCAGTTACTCCGGGGGGAATGGCGATGAGCAGTTCTTC. Encoded protein: CASSYSGGNGDEQFF.

This clonotype was counted once. This chain joins TRBV27 and TRBJ2-6; TRBD1 aligns across 11 bases. This CDR3 is built from 17 residues. In germline, CDR1 is MNHEY, CDR2 SMNVEV (reference sequence). J lost 4 bases, V lost 2 bases, and 4 bases had no gene match. In DNA form, the CDR3 reads TGTGCCAGCAGTTTAGGACAGGGGGCATGGGGGGCCAACGTCCTGACTTTC. Encoded protein: CASSLGQGAWGANVLTF.

V usage is TRBV15 and J usage is TRBJ2-1, with 12 bases aligning to TRBD1. The V and J ends lost 1 base and 8 bases, in that order; junction bases with no gene match: 6. The CDR3 loop spans 16 amino acids. Germline V lookup: CDR1 LNHNV, CDR2 YYDKDF (reference sequence). CDR3 nucleotide sequence: TGTGCCACCAGCAGAGGGGGGACAGGGGGCATCTATGAGCAGTTCTTC. Translated: CATSRGGTGGIYEQFF.

This clonotype was counted only a few times. The V gene is TRBV28, the J gene TRBJ2-7; 7 bases map to TRBD1. J lost 3 bases, V lost 7 bases, and 9 bases had no gene match. The CDR3 has 14 residues. The V gene's germline CDR1 is MDHEN and CDR2 SYDVKM. The CDR3 reads CASNYGTVLYEQYF. The DNA of the CDR3 is TGTGCCAGCAATTATGGGACAGTACTCTACGAGCAGTACTTC.

The V gene is TRBV6-1, the J gene TRBJ2-3; 11 bases agree with TRBD2. The CDR3 spans 15 residues. Germline lookup yields CDR1 MNHNS and CDR2 SASEGT. V shed 5 bases and J 4 bases; nucleotides not matched to a gene: 5. The CDR3 protein is CASSPGTSGPDTQYF. CDR3 DNA sequence: TGTGCCAGCAGTCCCGGGACTAGCGGCCCAGATACGCAGTATTTT.

This clonotype was observed a few times. The rearrangement joins TRBV10-3 to TRBJ2-7, with a tentative D call TRBD2 (5 bases). Germline CDR1 ENHRY, CDR2 SYGVKD. V was clipped by 5 bases and J by 3 bases, with 11 bases between them. The CDR3 is 13 residues long. The CDR3 coding sequence is TGTGCCATCAGTCTGGGTGAGGGCTACGAGCAGTACTTC. It yields the protein CAISLGEGYEQYF.

This clonotype was recorded a few times. The chain has TRBV11-1 and TRBJ1-1, with TRBD1 as a possible D gene (5 bases). This CDR3 spans 17 amino acids. Germline values: CDR1 SGHAT, CDR2 FQDESV (reference sequence). The V gene lost 2 bases and the J gene lost 0 bases, with 16 bases spanning the gap. The CDR3 protein is CASSLSAGTEMNTEAFF. CDR3 DNA sequence: TGTGCCAGCAGCTTATCAGCCGGGACCGAGATGAACACTGAAGCTTTCTTT. Filled out from reference TRBV11-1 and TRBJ1-1, the complete variable domain reads EAEVAQSPRYKITEKSQAVAFWCDPISGHATLYWYRQILGQGPELLVQFQDESVVDDSQLPKDRFSAERLKGVDSTLKIQPAELGDSAMYLCASSLSAGTEMNTEAFFGQGTRLTVV.

This chain joins TRBV12-3 or TRBV12-4 and TRBJ1-2; D is unresolved. The CDR3 extends over 13 amino acids. Trimming stripped 3 bases from V and 4 bases from J, with 9 bases between. CDR3 in amino acids: CASSFPQLYGYTF. The CDR3 DNA reads TGTGCCAGCAGTTTCCCGCAGCTCTATGGCTACACCTTC.

The V and J genes are TRBV5-6 and TRBJ1-1; D is ambiguous. Trimming removed 1 base at V and 6 bases at J, with 16 bases between. Germline V CDR1 and CDR2: SGHDT, YYEEEE. The CDR3 sequence is 15 residues long. The CDR3 is CASSLFLRDRAEAFF. The CDR3 region has the DNA TGTGCCAGCAGCTTGTTTCTACGGGATCGCGCTGAAGCTTTCTTT.

This clonotype was seen a handful of times. This sequence joins TRBV5-1 and TRBJ1-1; no clear D gene. V lost 5 bases and J 1 base, leaving 9 bases between the germline ends. The CDR3 is made up of 13 amino acids. Germline CDR1 and CDR2: SGHRS and YFSETQ. CDR3 DNA sequence: TGCGCCAGCAGAAAGGACGCGAACACTGAAGCTTTCTTT. This translates into CASRKDANTEAFF.

CDR3 sequence (DNA): TGTGCCAGCAGTTTAAGCCAGGGAAGAGATACGCAGTATTTT. Amino acids: CASSLSQGRDTQYF. The gene calls are TRBV12-3 or TRBV12-4 and TRBJ2-3; possibly TRBD1 for D (5 bases). Trimming took off 2 bases at V and 5 bases at J, with 11 bases between the two ends. The CDR3 is 14 amino acids.

This clonotype was counted once. The chain has TRBV27 and TRBJ2-7; 7 nucleotides match TRBD1. This CDR3 is built from 15 residues. The trim removed 5 bases at V and 3 bases at J, leaving 10 bases unmatched. Germline-derived CDR1 and CDR2 are MNHEY and SMNVEV (reference sequence). The CDR3 DNA is TGTGCCAGCAGTCGACCCGGACAGGCCCTCTACGAGCAGTACTTC. As protein: CASSRPGQALYEQYF.

In its sample, this clonotype was seen a few times. The V and J genes are TRBV7-9 and TRBJ1-1; 10 bases align to TRBD1. This CDR3 contains 14 residues. V shed 8 bases and J 4 bases; nucleotides not matched to a gene: 7. Germline V CDR1 and CDR2: SEHNR, FQNEAQ (reference sequence). CDR3 bases: TGTGCCAGCGACCGGGACAGGGGTCGCACTGAAGCTTTCTTT. Its translation is CASDRDRGRTEAFF.

The rearrangement joins TRBV6-1 to TRBJ2-1; 12 positions agree with TRBD2. The CDR3 sequence is 15 residues long. Trimming cost V 6 bases and J 6 bases; bases outside gene matches: 6. Looked up from germline, CDR1 is MNHNS and CDR2 is SASEGT. For the CDR3, the DNA is TGTGCCAGCAGGACACCGGGACTAGCGGGCAATGAGCAGTTCTTC. It translates to CASRTPGLAGNEQFF.

The gene calls are TRBV10-3 and TRBJ2-3; 9 nucleotides align to TRBD1. Germline trimming cut 4 bases from V and 4 bases from J; bases unmatched to any gene: 6. The CDR3 extends over 15 amino acids. Looked up from germline, CDR1 is ENHRY and CDR2 is SYGVKD. The CDR3 region is CAISVQGAFADTQYF. The CDR3 DNA follows: TGTGCCATCAGTGTACAGGGGGCATTCGCAGATACGCAGTATTTT.

V gene TRBV5-1 combines with J gene TRBJ2-5, with D perhaps matching TRBD2 (6 bases). Germline V gene data show CDR1 as SGHRS and CDR2 as YFSETQ. V lost 5 bases and J 5 bases, leaving 16 bases between the germline ends. The CDR3 is made up of 14 amino acids. The CDR3 loop reads CASRPGGARETQYF. CDR3 nucleotide sequence: TGCGCCAGCAGGCCGGGCGGGGCGAGGGAGACCCAGTACTTC.

This clonotype was counted between two and nine times. This rearrangement joins TRBV20-1 to TRBJ2-7; 9 bases are a match to TRBD2. The CDR3 extends over 13 amino acids. Germline V CDR1 and CDR2: DFQATT, SNEGSKA (reference sequence). Losses at the gene ends were 7 bases for V and 3 bases for J; bases not matched to a gene: 7. The DNA for the CDR3 is TGCAGTGTCCAAGCGGGGGGCAACTACGAGCAGTACTTC. This translates into CSVQAGGNYEQYF.

This clonotype was found a few times. The genes are TRBV28 and TRBJ2-7, with 7 bases lining up with TRBD1. The CDR3 totals 14 residues. The ends lost 6 bases at V and 3 bases at J; junction bases unmatched: 8. The germline V gene has CDR1 MDHEN and CDR2 SYDVKM. The CDR3 loop reads CASRATGTDYEQYF. The CDR3 DNA reads as TGTGCCAGCAGGGCGACCGGGACAGACTACGAGCAGTACTTC.